This T cell receptor (beta chain) emerged from a study of blood T cell repertoires in COVID-19. The overall study: Both acute and convalescent COVID-19 samples were obtained from the United States, Italy and Spain. From T cells, B-cell-depleted T cells, or PBMCs came the material, which was cDNA or gDNA.

This CDR3 region has 14 residues. Deletions cut 6 bases from V and 0 bases from J, with 9 bases between. Per the germline V gene, CDR1 is SQVTM and CDR2 is ANQGSEA. Original handling: Amplifying reference gene primers gave estimates of nucleated cell counts. TCRdb's copy holds only in-frame clones and misses some; the assay was immunoSEQ multiplex PCR. The V and J calls and clone size were taken over from that table, and D and trimming were inferred from the DNA. The sample has roughly 300,000 clones, 80% to 85% seen once. The genes are TRBV29-1 and TRBJ2-6, with D unclear. The sequence was collected from a woman in her sixties or seventies with active or convalescent COVID-19. The sample consisted of peripheral blood. For the CDR3, the DNA is TGCAGCGTGATGACAACCTCTGGGGCCAACGTCCTGACTTTC. This gives the protein CSVMTTSGANVLTF.